Shown below are 23 T cell receptor beta chains from a single sample sequenced in a study of early stage breast cancer tumors. Libraries were prepared by immunoSEQ multiplex PCR; TCRdb keeps only in-frame clonotypes and omits some of them. Found here are tens of thousands of clones, 65% to 80% of them singletons; the top ten hold about 3.6%. Source material: blood. These receptors originate from a person aged 55 to 75 with breast cancer.

This clone was found a few times. The chain carries TRBV28 and TRBJ1-5; D is perhaps TRBD1 (5 bases). This CDR3 comprises 16 residues. V lost 1 base and J lost 2, with 12 bases in between. The germline CDR1 and CDR2 sequences are MDHEN and SYDVKM. CDR3 nucleotide sequence: TGTGCCAGCAGTTTATTCGGGCTGGGGGGCAATCAGCCCCAGCATTTT. Amino acids: CASSLFGLGGNQPQHF.

This chain uses TRBV28 with TRBJ1-1; maybe TRBD1 (5 bases). The CDR3 is made up of 12 amino acids. The V end was cut by 5 bases, the J end by 11 bases, with 15 bases between. In germline, CDR1 is MDHEN, CDR2 SYDVKM. CDR3 region: CASSRGLEGAFF. CDR3 in DNA: TGTGCCAGCAGTCGTGGACTGGAGGGGGCTTTCTTT.

The chain has TRBV23-1 and TRBJ1-5, with 9 bases matching TRBD1. TRBV23-1 qualifies as an ORF whose function is uncertain. The CDR3 consists of 17 residues. The junction had 17 bases not matched to a gene; V was cut back by 9 bases and J by 5 bases. This CDR3 reads CARRPCPGQGVDQPQHF. CDR3 DNA sequence: TGCGCCAGGCGCCCTTGTCCGGGACAGGGCGTCGATCAGCCCCAGCATTTT.

The rearrangement joins TRBV7-2 to TRBJ2-3; D gene unclear. Germline V gene data show CDR1 as SGHTA and CDR2 as FQGNSA. V lost 1 base, J lost 5 bases, and 7 bases lay in between. CDR3 size: 13 residues. The CDR3 DNA reads TGTGCCAGCAGCTTAGGTTGGGGAGATACGCAGTATTTT. Translation gives CASSLGWGDTQYF.

CDR3 bases: TGTGCCAGCAGAGACAGCGGGGGGTACACAGATACGCAGTATTTT. This codes for CASRDSGGYTDTQYF. The chain carries TRBV7-2 and TRBJ2-3; TRBD2 aligns across 9 bases. The CDR3 extends over 15 amino acids. Germline assignment: CDR1 SGHTA and CDR2 FQGNSA. Trimming cost V 6 bases and J 2 bases; bases outside gene matches: 6.

The chain employs TRBV28 and TRBJ1-1, with TRBD1 matching 9 bases. V was pared by 6 bases and J by 12 bases, with 5 bases of the junction left unmatched. This CDR3 is built from 11 residues. Germline CDR1 MDHEN, CDR2 SYDVKM. The CDR3 region has the DNA TGTGCCAGCAGCCGGGACAGGGAAACTTTCTTT. This encodes CASSRDRETFF.

This clone has just a few counts. The genes are TRBV7-3 and TRBJ1-4; TRBD1 is a possible D gene (6 bases). The CDR3 consists of 14 residues. Germline CDR1 and CDR2: SGHTA and FQGTGA. Trimming took off 8 bases at V and 3 bases at J, with 13 bases between the two ends. This CDR3 is CASVHRESNEKLFF. CDR3 DNA: TGTGCCAGCGTTCACAGGGAATCTAATGAAAAACTGTTTTTT.

This clone was recorded once. The chain employs TRBV28 and TRBJ1-2, with unresolved D. The germline gives CDR1 MDHEN, CDR2 SYDVKM. The CDR3 contains 11 residues. The V end was cut by 5 bases, the J end by 7 bases, with 8 bases between. CDR3 DNA: TGTGCCAGCAGTCCAAGATTTGGCTACACCTTC. This translates into CASSPRFGYTF.

The V and J genes are TRBV29-1 and TRBJ1-1, with 7 positions matching TRBD1. CDR3 length: 12 amino acids. V dropped 7 bases and J dropped 1; count of bases not matched to a gene: 3. Germline V gives CDR1 SQVTM, CDR2 ANQGSEA. The CDR3 is CSGGQQNTEAFF. The CDR3 DNA is TGCAGCGGGGGACAGCAGAACACTGAAGCTTTCTTT. Looking up the rest from reference TRBV29-1 and TRBJ1-1 gives the full variable domain: SAVISQKPSRDICQRGTSLTIQCQVDSQVTMMFWYRQQPGQSLTLIATANQGSEATYESGFVIDKFPISRPNLTFSTLTVSNMSPEDSSIYLCSGGQQNTEAFFGQGTRLTVV.

This clone was seen only a few times. V and J are TRBV19 and TRBJ1-5; 9 nucleotides match TRBD1. This CDR3 contains 16 residues. Trimming took 3 bases from V and 2 from J; bases not matched to a gene: 5. CDR1 is LNHDA and CDR2 is SQIVND in the germline V gene (reference sequence). CDR3 in DNA: TGTGCCAGTAGTATCCGGACAGGGGCCGGCAATCAGCCCCAGCATTTT. Translation gives CASSIRTGAGNQPQHF.

The CDR3 here is CASSLSLGTGEKLFF. As DNA, the CDR3 is TGTGCCAGCAGTTTATCCCTCGGTACGGGTGAAAAACTGTTTTTT. V and J are TRBV27 and TRBJ1-4; D unresolved. Between the trimmed V and J ends, which lost 0 bases and 7 bases, there was a span of 12 bases. The CDR3 totals 15 residues. Germline V lookup: CDR1 MNHEY, CDR2 SMNVEV (reference sequence).

This chain uses TRBV7-2 with TRBJ2-7; 7 positions agree with TRBD2. Trimming cost V 3 bases and J 2 bases; bases outside gene matches: 7. CDR3 size: 15 residues. Germline V gives CDR1 SGHTA, CDR2 FQGNSA. The CDR3 loop reads CASSFRGSSTYEQYF. For the CDR3, the DNA is TGTGCCAGCAGCTTCCGCGGGAGTTCTACCTACGAGCAGTACTTC. The full variable domain, rest sourced from reference TRBV7-2 and TRBJ2-7, is GAGVSQSPSNKVTEKGKDVELRCDPISGHTALYWYRQSLGQGLEFLIYFQGNSAPDKSGLPSDRFSAERTGGSVSTLTIQRTQQEDSAVYLCASSFRGSSTYEQYFGPGTRLTVT.

This chain uses TRBV7-9 with TRBJ2-7; D uncertain. There are 13 residues in the CDR3. V lost 1 base and J lost 1, with 5 bases in between. CDR1 and CDR2 from the germline V gene are SEHNR and FQNEAQ (reference sequence). CDR3 nucleotides: TGTGCCAGCAGCTTAGGGGATTCCTACGAGCAGTACTTC. It codes for CASSLGDSYEQYF.

The rearrangement uses TRBV27 and TRBJ2-2; 7 bases align to TRBD2. Germline V gene lookup returns CDR1 MNHEY and CDR2 SMNVEV (reference sequence). The V segment lost 6 bases and the J segment 4 bases; nucleotides outside the gene matches: 8. CDR3 length: 15 amino acids. As DNA, the CDR3 is TGTGCCAGCAGCCTGCGGGGGAAGGTCACCGGGGAGCTGTTTTTT. This sequence encodes CASSLRGKVTGELFF.

The rearrangement links TRBV19 to TRBJ1-6; TRBD1 matches at 11 bases. CDR3 size: 15 residues. Germline trimming cut 3 bases from V and 9 bases from J; bases unmatched to any gene: 4. The germline gives CDR1 LNHDA, CDR2 SQIVND (reference sequence). CDR3 loop: CASSIEGTGGSPLHF. CDR3 nucleotide sequence: TGTGCCAGTAGTATCGAAGGGACAGGGGGTTCACCCCTCCACTTT.

V and J are TRBV4-3 and TRBJ2-1, with TRBD1 matching 7 bases. The CDR3 consists of 13 residues. Germline lookup yields CDR1 LGHNA and CDR2 YSLEER. Germline trimming cut 4 bases from V and 9 bases from J; bases unmatched to any gene: 6. Written as DNA, the CDR3 is TGCGCCAGCAGCCCAAGGGGGCAAAGTGAGCAGTTCTTC. Encoded protein: CASSPRGQSEQFF.

V is TRBV2 and J is TRBJ2-1; D may be TRBD1 or TRBD2 (5 bases each). Germline V gene data show CDR1 as SNHLY and CDR2 as FYNNEI. V was clipped by 6 bases and J by 6 bases, with 9 bases between them. The CDR3 is 12 amino acids. CDR3 region: CASRGDGNEQFF. CDR3 bases: TGTGCCAGCAGGGGGGACGGCAATGAGCAGTTCTTC.

The gene calls are TRBV18 and TRBJ1-4; D call uncertain. Germline V gives CDR1 KGHSH, CDR2 LQKENI. This CDR3 is built from 11 residues. The ends were cut back, 3 bases at V and 8 bases at J, with 4 bases in the middle. CDR3 in DNA: TGTGCCAGCTCACCTGAGGAAAAACTGTTTTTT. Its translation is CASSPEEKLFF.

The sample holds a few counts of this clone. V usage is TRBV2 and J usage is TRBJ1-6, with D possibly TRBD1 on 5 matching bases. The V end was cut by 4 bases, the J end by 7 bases, with 17 bases between. The germline V gene encodes CDR1 SNHLY and CDR2 FYNNEI. This CDR3 has 16 residues. The CDR3 protein is CASSGGLGGPNSPLHF. In DNA form, the CDR3 reads TGTGCCAGCAGTGGGGGCCTGGGGGGACCCAATTCACCCCTCCACTTT. Together with reference TRBV2 and TRBJ1-6, the CDR3 gives the full variable domain: EPEVTQTPSHQVTQMGQEVILRCVPISNHLYFYWYRQILGQKVEFLVSFYNNEISEKSEIFDDQFSVERPDGSNFTLKIRSTKLEDSAMYFCASSGGLGGPNSPLHFGNGTRLTVT.

The J gene is TRBJ2-6, the V gene TRBV28; TRBD1 matches at 9 bases. The CDR3 is 20 residues long. The junction had 14 bases not matched to a gene; V was cut back by 3 bases and J by 2 bases. Germline CDR1 and CDR2: MDHEN and SYDVKM. The CDR3 DNA reads as TGTGCCAGCAGTTTTTGGGCTCGGGGACAGGGTGTTGCTGGGGCCAACGTCCTGACTTTC. Its protein product is CASSFWARGQGVAGANVLTF.

The V gene is TRBV19, the J gene TRBJ1-5; D ambiguous. The CDR3 spans 13 residues. Germline CDR1 reads LNHDA; CDR2 reads SQIVND (reference sequence). The V end was cut by 3 bases, the J end by 8 bases, with 11 bases between. The CDR3: CASSIFSYEPQHF. The DNA of the CDR3 is TGTGCCAGTAGTATTTTCAGTTATGAGCCCCAGCATTTT. Based on the CDR3 plus reference TRBV19 and TRBJ1-5, the full variable domain is DGGITQSPKYLFRKEGQNVTLSCEQNLNHDAMYWYRQDPGQGLRLIYYSQIVNDFQKGDIAEGYSVSREKKESFPLTVTSAQKNPTAFYLCASSIFSYEPQHFGDGTRLSIL.

The chain employs TRBV11-2 and TRBJ1-1; 8 nucleotides line up with TRBD1. Germline trimming cut 5 bases from V and 7 bases from J; bases unmatched to any gene: 12. The germline gives CDR1 SGHAT, CDR2 FQNNGV. The CDR3 is made up of 15 amino acids. Written as DNA, the CDR3 is TGTGCCAGCAGCCGGTCGTGGGACAGGACCTTTGAAGCTTTCTTT. It specifies CASSRSWDRTFEAFF.

The chain links TRBV28 to TRBJ2-4, with TRBD2 matching 8 bases. CDR1 MDHEN and CDR2 SYDVKM come from the germline V gene. Germline trimming cut 6 bases from V and 6 bases from J; bases unmatched to any gene: 10. The CDR3 extends over 15 amino acids. CDR3 sequence (DNA): TGTGCCAGCAGCCTCGGGGGGGCGCTCGCAAACATTCAGTACTTC. Translation: CASSLGGALANIQYF. Based on the CDR3 plus reference TRBV28 and TRBJ2-4, the full variable domain is DVKVTQSSRYLVKRTGEKVFLECVQDMDHENMFWYRQDPGLGLRLIYFSYDVKMKEKGDIPEGYSVSREKKERFSLILESASTNQTSMYLCASSLGGALANIQYFGAGTRLSVL.